This TCR beta chain was sequenced for a study of T-cell memory formation after mild COVID-19. Study-wide background: Across donors, TCR clusters were largely donor specific.

This clonotype was recorded many times. V dropped 6 bases and J dropped 6; count of bases not matched to a gene: 8. This CDR3 spans 14 amino acids. Germline CDR1 reads SNHLY; CDR2 reads FYNNEI. TCRdb used MiXCR to reprocess the 5' RACE reads, holding one entry per CDR3 protein. The repertoire holds 350,000 or so distinct CDR3 sequences, with roughly 21% as singletons. This receptor was identified in an adult woman who had mild COVID-19 (a few samples of this study predate the infection). Cell type and time point are not known. The material sequenced was PBMCs or a T cell subset sorted from them (not recorded which). This chain joins TRBV2 and TRBJ1-2, with 9 bases aligning to TRBD1. The CDR3 sequence is CASSGTGRIDGYTF. The CDR3 DNA reads as TGTGCCAGCAGCGGGACAGGGAGGATCGATGGCTACACCTTC.